This TCR beta chain was identified during a study of T cells in Graves' hyperthyroidism and ophthalmopathy. Study outcomes and limitations: Blood also contained most expanded thyroid clonotypes above 0.001.

The CDR3 runs 15 residues. CDR1 SNHLY and CDR2 FYNNEI come from the germline V gene. Trimming shortened V by 5 bases and J by 3 bases, and 16 bases separated the two germline ends. 8.5 to 10 ml of fresh peripheral blood supplied the PBMCs. This clonotype was seen many times. The antigen is unknown. Researchers amplified the TCR beta CDR3 regions from RNA transcripts. The HTBI primer set drove a first-round RT-PCR of the TCR CDR3. TCRdb reanalysed the multiplex PCR reads using MiXCR and keeps one entry per CDR3 protein. The data contain about 700,000 distinct CDR3 sequences, 14% of them seen just once; the ten biggest clones take up about 9.4%.

This chain uses TRBV2 with TRBJ1-2; D possibly corresponds to TRBD1 (6 bases). The clonotype was recovered from a woman between 18 and 29 years old with Graves' hyperthyroidism. Sequenced sample: blood. DNA for the CDR3: TGTGCCAGCAGTCCGCGGGACACGGTTGACTATGGCTACACCTTC. It translates to CASSPRDTVDYGYTF. The full variable domain, in which reference TRBV2 and TRBJ1-2 provide the parts outside the CDR3, is EPEVTQTPSHQVTQMGQEVILRCVPISNHLYFYWYRQILGQKVEFLVSFYNNEISEKSEIFDDQFSVERPDGSNFTLKIRSTKLEDSAMYFCASSPRDTVDYGYTFGSGTRLTVV.